This TCR beta chain was captured in a study of T cells in Graves' hyperthyroidism and ophthalmopathy. The source material, RNA transcripts, was used to amplify TCR beta CDR3 regions. In the first-round RT-PCR of the TCR CDR3, the HTBI primer set was used. Using its own MiXCR run on the multiplex PCR reads, TCRdb lists one record per CDR3 protein. Of about 700,000 distinct CDR3 sequences in the sample, about 45% were seen once. Reasons for excluding patients were uncontrolled infection, other autoimmune disease, pregnancy or lactation. Trimming removed 7 bases from V and 6 bases from J, with 3 bases in between. CDR3 length: 9 residues. Per germline, CDR1 MGHDK and CDR2 SYGVNS.

The sequence was obtained from an adult man with Graves' disease, either hyperthyroidism or ophthalmopathy (not recorded which). Sequencing was carried out using peripheral blood or thyroid tissue (not recorded which). The gene calls are TRBV25-1 and TRBJ1-2, with D unresolved. The CDR3 region is CASNDGYTF. The DNA of the CDR3 is TGTGCCAGCAATGATGGCTACACCTTC.